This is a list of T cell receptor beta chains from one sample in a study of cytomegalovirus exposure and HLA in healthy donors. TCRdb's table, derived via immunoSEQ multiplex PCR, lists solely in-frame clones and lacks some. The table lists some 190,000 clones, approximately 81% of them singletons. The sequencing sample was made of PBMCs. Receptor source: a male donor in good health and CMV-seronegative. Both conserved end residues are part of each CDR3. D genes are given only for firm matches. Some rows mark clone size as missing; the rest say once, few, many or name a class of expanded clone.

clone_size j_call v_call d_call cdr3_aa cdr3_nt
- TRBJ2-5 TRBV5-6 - CASSLGQVVMETQYF TGTGCCAGCAGCTTGGGGCAGGTGGTGATGGAGACCCAGTACTTC
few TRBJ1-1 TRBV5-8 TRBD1 CASSLTGTPMGTEAFF TGTGCCAGCAGCCTGACAGGGACACCAATGGGTACTGAAGCTTTCTTT
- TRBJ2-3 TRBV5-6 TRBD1 CASSSRTGGSGTDTQYF TGTGCCAGCAGCTCTCGGACAGGGGGTTCCGGCACAGATACGCAGTATTTT
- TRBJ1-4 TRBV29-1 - CSVSTATNEKLFF TGCAGCGTTTCGACAGCAACTAATGAAAAACTGTTTTTT
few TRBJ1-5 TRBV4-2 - CASSQERRDTYSNQPQHF TGTGCCAGCAGCCAGGAGCGCCGGGACACCTATAGCAATCAGCCCCAGCATTTT
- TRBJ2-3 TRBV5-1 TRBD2 CASSEPTSATYTDTQYF TGCGCCAGCAGCGAGCCTACTAGCGCGACCTACACAGATACGCAGTATTTT
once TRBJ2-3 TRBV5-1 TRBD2 CASSLIPGLAGGSSTDTQYF TGCGCCAGCAGCTTAATACCGGGACTAGCGGGGGGCTCGTCCACAGATACGCAGTATTTT
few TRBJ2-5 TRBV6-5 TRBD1 CASNLGQGVEETQYF TGTGCCAGCAACTTGGGACAGGGGGTCGAAGAGACCCAGTACTTC
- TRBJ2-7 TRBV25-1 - CASSEFGQGREQYF TGTGCCAGCAGTGAATTTGGTCAGGGCCGCGAGCAGTACTTC
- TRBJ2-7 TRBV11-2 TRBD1 CASSRRDSQSSYEQYF TGTGCCAGCAGCCGACGGGACAGCCAGAGCTCCTACGAGCAGTACTTC
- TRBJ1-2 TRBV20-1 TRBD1 CSARTGDGYTF TGCAGTGCCAGGACAGGCGATGGCTACACCTTC
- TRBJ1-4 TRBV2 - CASSEDEGVGEKLFF TGTGCCAGCTCCGAGGATGAGGGGGTTGGTGAAAAACTGTTTTTT
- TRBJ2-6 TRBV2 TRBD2 CASSDKGVAGRSGANVLTF TGTGCCAGCAGTGATAAAGGGGTAGCGGGCCGCTCTGGGGCCAACGTCCTGACTTTC
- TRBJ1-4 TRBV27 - CASSLSDDRRGDATNEKLFF TGTGCCAGCAGTTTATCGGACGACAGGAGAGGAGATGCAACTAATGAAAAACTGTTTTTT
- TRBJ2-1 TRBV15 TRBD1 CATSREGTAITIQQFF TGTGCCACCAGCAGAGAAGGGACAGCCATCACAATACAGCAGTTCTTC
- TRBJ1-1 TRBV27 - CASSLTGTSEAFF TGTGCCAGCAGTTTAACAGGGACCTCTGAAGCTTTCTTT
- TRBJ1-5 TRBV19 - CASSIEHREYGGNQPQHF TGTGCCAGTAGTATAGAGCACAGGGAGTATGGAGGCAATCAGCCCCAGCATTTT
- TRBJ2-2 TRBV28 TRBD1 CASSRDPDRVNTGELFF TGTGCCAGCAGTCGGGACCCGGACAGGGTGAACACCGGGGAGCTGTTTTTT
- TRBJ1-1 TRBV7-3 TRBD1 CASSVTGGSTEAFF TGTGCCAGCAGCGTCACAGGGGGGTCGACTGAAGCTTTCTTT
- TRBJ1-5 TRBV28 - CASSPPMGPRRAHF TGTGCCAGCAGTCCCCCCATGGGGCCTCGGAGGGCGCATTTT
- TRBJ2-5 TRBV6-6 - CASGSFQETQYF TGTGCCAGCGGTTCGTTCCAAGAGACCCAGTACTTC
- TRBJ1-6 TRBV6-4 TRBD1 CASSPSRGPNSPLHF TGTGCCAGCAGCCCCTCTAGGGGGCCGAATTCACCCCTCCACTTT
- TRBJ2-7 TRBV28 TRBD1 CASSALDRDSYEQYF TGTGCCAGCAGCGCTCTCGACAGGGACTCCTACGAGCAGTACTTC
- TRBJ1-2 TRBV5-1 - CASSLEGRRGYGYTF TGCGCCAGCAGCTTGGAAGGCAGGAGGGGCTATGGCTACACCTTC
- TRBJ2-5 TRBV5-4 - CASRFSSAPGTQYF TGTGCCAGCAGGTTCAGCAGTGCCCCGGGGACCCAGTACTTC
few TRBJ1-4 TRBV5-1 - CASSLRQNNEKLFF TGCGCCAGCAGCTTGAGACAGAACAATGAAAAACTGTTTTTT